The rows below give T cell receptor beta chains drawn from one sample of a study of cytomegalovirus exposure and HLA in healthy donors. Assay used: immunoSEQ multiplex PCR; TCRdb lists only in-frame clones, some missing. The repertoire holds roughly 200,000 clones, with approximately 80% as singletons. The sample was PBMCs. The receptors shown here come from a man aged 30 to 39 in good health and CMV-seronegative. Each CDR3 is given with its conserved first and last residue. A D gene is named only where the DNA matches it firmly. Clone size is given for some rows only: seen once, a few or many times, or a class if the clone is expanded.

size | J | length | D | V | DNA | CDR3
NA | TRBJ1-2 | 16 | TRBD1 | TRBV7-6 | TGTGCCAGCAGCCAAACAGCCGGGACAGCACCCTATGGCTACACCTTC | CASSQTAGTAPYGYTF
NA | TRBJ2-5 | 14 | TRBD2 | TRBV7-9 | TGTGCCAGCAGCTTATCTAGCGGGGGAGAGACCCAGTACTTC | CASSLSSGGETQYF
NA | TRBJ2-7 | 16 | NA | TRBV23-1 | TGCGCCAGCAGTCTCTCCAGGGAAAGGTTTGCCCACGAGCAGTACTTC | CASSLSRERFAHEQYF
NA | TRBJ2-5 | 15 | TRBD2 | TRBV7-9 | TGTGCCAGCAGCTTTAGACTAGCGGGGAAAGAGACCCAGTACTTC | CASSFRLAGKETQYF
NA | TRBJ1-1 | 15 | TRBD1 | TRBV7-3 | TGTGCCAGCAGCTCTACAGGGGGGTTGAACACTGAAGCTTTCTTT | CASSSTGGLNTEAFF
NA | TRBJ2-5 | 16 | NA | TRBV9 | TGTGCCAGCAGCGTCAGTCCCGAGGGAATAAGAGAGACCCAGTACTTC | CASSVSPEGIRETQYF
few | TRBJ2-2 | 14 | NA | TRBV30 | TGTGCCTGGAGGGCGGTGAACGACACCGGGGAGCTGTTTTTT | CAWRAVNDTGELFF
few | TRBJ1-3 | 15 | NA | TRBV10-3 | TGTGCCATCAGTGCATCGGGGGAGCAGGGCAACACCATATATTTT | CAISASGEQGNTIYF
NA | TRBJ2-5 | 14 | TRBD2 | TRBV19 | TGTGCCAGTAAAAAAGCGGGGGGTTCGGAGACCCAGTACTTC | CASKKAGGSETQYF
NA | TRBJ2-7 | 13 | TRBD1 | TRBV5-1 | TGCGCCAGCAGGCCCTCGACAGGGCACGAGCAGTACTTC | CASRPSTGHEQYF
NA | TRBJ1-4 | 16 | TRBD1 | TRBV6-5 | TGTGCCAGCAGTTTTACTTCACAGGGGGCTCAAGAAAAACTGTTTTTT | CASSFTSQGAQEKLFF
NA | TRBJ2-1 | 15 | TRBD2 | TRBV6-5 | TGTGCCAGCAGTTATTCCGGGACTAGCAAGAATGAGCAGTTCTTC | CASSYSGTSKNEQFF
NA | TRBJ2-3 | 14 | NA | TRBV6-1 | TGTGCCAGCAGTCCTGCTAGAAGCACAGATACGCAGTATTTT | CASSPARSTDTQYF
NA | TRBJ2-7 | 13 | TRBD1 | TRBV9 | TGTGCCAGCGGCGCGACAGGGTCGAACGAGCAGTACTTC | CASGATGSNEQYF
NA | TRBJ2-2 | 16 | NA | TRBV11-2 | TGTGCCAGCACCATTAGGCCTAACCCCGGGACCGGGGAGCTGTTTTTT | CASTIRPNPGTGELFF
NA | TRBJ2-5 | 12 | TRBD1 | TRBV7-2 | TGTGCCAGCAGCTCGGGACAGACGGCCCAGTACTTC | CASSSGQTAQYF
NA | TRBJ1-5 | 15 | NA | TRBV6-5 | TGTGCCAGCAGTCCTCAGGGTATTAGCAATCAGCCCCAGCATTTT | CASSPQGISNQPQHF
few | TRBJ2-5 | 16 | NA | TRBV5-1 | TGCGCCAGCAGCTTGGACGGCATAGGGGTCGCAGAGACCCAGTACTTC | CASSLDGIGVAETQYF
NA | TRBJ2-7 | 15 | NA | TRBV6-5 | TGTGCCAGCAGTTACGGGTACCTACCTAGCTACGAGCAGTACTTC | CASSYGYLPSYEQYF
NA | TRBJ2-5 | 20 | TRBD2 | TRBV27 | TGTGCCAGCAGTTTAATCGTGTGGGTGGTAGCGGGGGGGCCCGAAGAGACCCAGTACTTC | CASSLIVWVVAGGPEETQYF
NA | TRBJ2-1 | 15 | NA | TRBV6-5 | TGTGCCAGCAGTTTAGGCGGGGTCCCCTACAATGAGCAGTTCTTC | CASSLGGVPYNEQFF
NA | TRBJ2-7 | 14 | NA | TRBV28 | TGTGCCAGCAGTTGGCGCGGGGTTGGATCCGAGCAGTACTTC | CASSWRGVGSEQYF
once | TRBJ1-2 | 14 | TRBD1 | TRBV2 | TGTGCCAGCAGTGAGTTACAGGGGATGCAGGGCTACACCTTC | CASSELQGMQGYTF
NA | TRBJ2-7 | 13 | TRBD1 | TRBV6-5 | TGTGCCAGCAGCTCCACGACAGGGTGGGAGCAGTACTTC | CASSSTTGWEQYF
NA | TRBJ2-7 | 13 | TRBD2 | TRBV29-1 | TGCAGCGTTGTGCCTAGCGGAAAGTACGAGCAGTACTTC | CSVVPSGKYEQYF
NA | TRBJ1-4 | 13 | TRBD1 | TRBV18 | TGTGCCAGCTCACCGGGACAGAATGAAAAACTGTTTTTT | CASSPGQNEKLFF
NA | TRBJ1-2 | 13 | NA | TRBV27 | TGTGCCAGCAGTCGGCGGGGGGCCGATGGCTACACCTTC | CASSRRGADGYTF
NA | TRBJ1-2 | 15 | TRBD1 | TRBV5-8 | TGTGCCAGCAGCCGCAATGACAGGGAAGCCTATGGCTACACCTTC | CASSRNDREAYGYTF
NA | TRBJ1-3 | 14 | NA | TRBV7-9 | TGTGCCAGCAGCTTAGGGCACGCTGGAAACACCATATATTTT | CASSLGHAGNTIYF
NA | TRBJ2-3 | 15 | NA | TRBV5-4 | TGTGCCAGCAGCCCAGATTGGGAGTACACAGATACGCAGTATTTT | CASSPDWEYTDTQYF
NA | TRBJ1-4 | 16 | NA | TRBV6-1 | TGTGCCAGCAGTGAAGTAGGGGCAGTCGTTAATGAAAAACTGTTTTTT | CASSEVGAVVNEKLFF
few | TRBJ1-1 | 16 | NA | TRBV27 | TGTGCCAGCAGTTTAACTGGACAGCTCGGGTACACTGAAGCTTTCTTT | CASSLTGQLGYTEAFF
NA | TRBJ2-7 | 15 | TRBD2 | TRBV9 | TGTGCCAGCAGCGTAGGCGGGGGGCTCACCTACGAGCAGTACTTC | CASSVGGGLTYEQYF
NA | TRBJ1-6 | 20 | NA | TRBV4-2 | TGTGCCAGCAGCCAAGATAATGGCGGGGACGGCAGCTCCTATAATTCACCCCTCCACTTT | CASSQDNGGDGSSYNSPLHF
NA | TRBJ1-5 | 15 | NA | TRBV2 | TGTGCCAGCAGTGAGAATAGGGGGAGCAATCAGCCCCAGCATTTT | CASSENRGSNQPQHF
NA | TRBJ2-7 | 17 | TRBD2 | TRBV27 | TGTGCCAGCAGGGACGGGGCTAGCGGCCTACACACCTACGAGCAGTACTTC | CASRDGASGLHTYEQYF
NA | TRBJ2-7 | 12 | NA | TRBV5-4 | TGTGCCAGCAGCTTGGACAGGGATCAGAGTCCATTC | CASSLDRDQSPF
NA | TRBJ2-1 | 19 | NA | TRBV27 | TGTGCCAGCAGTCCACGGACAGCCCTGGGCTGGAACTCCTACAATGAGCAGTTCTTC | CASSPRTALGWNSYNEQFF
NA | TRBJ2-1 | 16 | TRBD1 | TRBV9 | TGTGCCAGCAGCGTAGGGCAGGGGGCGGTATACAATGAGCAGTTCTTC | CASSVGQGAVYNEQFF
few | TRBJ1-1 | 12 | NA | TRBV7-9 | TGTGCCAGCTTGGCGGGCGACACTGAAGCTTTCTTT | CASLAGDTEAFF